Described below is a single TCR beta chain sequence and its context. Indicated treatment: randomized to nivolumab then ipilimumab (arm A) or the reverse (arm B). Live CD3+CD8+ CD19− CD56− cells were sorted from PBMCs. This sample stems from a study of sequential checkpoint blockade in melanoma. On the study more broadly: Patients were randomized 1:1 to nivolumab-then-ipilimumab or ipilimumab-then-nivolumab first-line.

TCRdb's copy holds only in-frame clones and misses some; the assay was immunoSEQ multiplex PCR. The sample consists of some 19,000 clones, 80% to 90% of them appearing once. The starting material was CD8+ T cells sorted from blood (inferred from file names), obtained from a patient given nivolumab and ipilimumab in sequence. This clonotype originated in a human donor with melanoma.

The CDR3 sequence is CASSLRGSYNEQFF. In DNA, the CDR3 is TGTGCCAGCAGTTTACGCGGGAGCTACAATGAGCAGTTCTTC. The V call is TRBV27, the J call TRBJ2-1; 7 nucleotides align to TRBD2. Germline lookup yields CDR1 MNHEY and CDR2 SMNVEV (reference sequence). V lost 2 bases, J lost 3 bases, and 1 base stayed unmatched. This CDR3 contains 14 residues.